These 13 T cell receptor beta chains originate from one sample sequenced in a study of T cell repertoires in cytomegalovirus infection. Using its own MiXCR run on the reads, TCRdb lists one record per CDR3 protein. The repertoire holds 550,000 to 700,000 distinct CDR3 sequences, under 45% seen once, with around 48% in the top ten. What these receptors recognize is not known. The input for sequencing was cultured PBMCs, taken from culture after CMV antigen stimulation. Receptors originate from a human donor in good health (CMV status not recorded). Some clones in this sample may be carry-over from other donors' samples.

This clonotype has a handful of counts. The V gene is TRBV7-6, the J gene TRBJ2-3, with TRBD2 matching over 11 bases. The V gene's germline CDR1 is SGHVS and CDR2 FNYEAQ. V shed 1 base, J shed 4 bases, and the junction held 13 bases outside the gene matches. This CDR3 contains 19 residues. CDR3 region: CASSLDPPRLAGIPDTQYF. In DNA form, the CDR3 reads TGTGCCAGCAGCTTAGACCCCCCCCGACTAGCGGGGATCCCAGATACGCAGTATTTT.

The V and J genes are TRBV20-1 and TRBJ1-3; D possibly corresponds to TRBD1 (6 bases). CDR3 length equals 15 residues. Germline V gives CDR1 DFQATT, CDR2 SNEGSKA (reference sequence). Trimming removed 2 bases from V and 0 bases from J, with 11 bases in between. The DNA for the CDR3 is TGCAGTGCTAGATCCGGGACAAGCTCTGGAAACACCATATATTTT. Its translation is CSARSGTSSGNTIYF.

This chain uses TRBV12-3 or TRBV12-4 with TRBJ2-1; D is ambiguous. The V and J ends lost 3 bases and 8 bases respectively, with 8 bases between them. The CDR3 runs to 12 residues. The DNA of the CDR3 is TGTGCCAGCAGTTTGAAGTCATATGAGCAGTTCTTC. The encoded protein is CASSLKSYEQFF.

The rearrangement links TRBV11-2 to TRBJ2-1, with 7 bases lining up with TRBD2. J gave up 0 bases and V 5 bases, and 7 bases lay outside the gene matches. Germline V gene data show CDR1 as SGHAT and CDR2 as FQNNGV. The CDR3 length is 16 residues. The CDR3 here is CASSRWGLSSYNEQFF. Written as DNA, the CDR3 is TGTGCCAGCAGCAGGTGGGGACTAAGCTCCTACAATGAGCAGTTCTTC.

The rearrangement joins TRBV20-1 to TRBJ2-1; D ambiguous. Trimming cost V 3 bases and J 3 bases, with 6 bases left between them. There are 12 residues in the CDR3. In germline, CDR1 is DFQATT, CDR2 SNEGSKA (reference sequence). CDR3 loop: CSASRVYNEQFF. The CDR3 coding sequence is TGCAGTGCTAGTCGGGTCTACAATGAGCAGTTCTTC.

This clonotype was picked up a small number of times. The V and J genes are TRBV6-4 and TRBJ1-2; D not certain. CDR1 is MRHNA and CDR2 is SNTAGT in the germline V gene. This CDR3 comprises 11 residues. Trimming left V 2 bases short and J 8 bases short, with 6 bases between. Written as DNA, the CDR3 is TGTGCCAGCAGTGACCGATTCGGCTACACCTTC. As protein: CASSDRFGYTF.

This clonotype was seen repeatedly, ten times or more. The chain combines TRBV7-8 with TRBJ1-5; D ambiguous. The CDR3 runs to 15 residues. CDR1 is SGHVS and CDR2 is FQNEAQ in the germline V gene. V was trimmed by 2 bases and J by 0 bases, leaving 8 bases between them. CDR3 sequence (DNA): TGTGCCAGCAGCTTAACAGAGTATAGCAATCAGCCCCAGCATTTT. Amino acid sequence: CASSLTEYSNQPQHF.

V usage is TRBV12-3 or TRBV12-4 and J usage is TRBJ1-6; D gene uncertain. Trimming took off 5 bases at V and 9 bases at J, with 5 bases between the two ends. This CDR3 has 11 residues. CDR3 protein: CASSGVSPLHF. As DNA, the CDR3 is TGTGCCAGCAGTGGGGTTTCACCCCTCCACTTT.

CDR3 DNA sequence: TGTGCCAGCAGCCCGGGGGGTAGCAGGAGCTACAATGAGCAGTTCTTC. It encodes CASSPGGSRSYNEQFF. The chain is built from TRBV5-4 and TRBJ2-1; 7 positions match TRBD2. This CDR3 contains 16 residues. V was pared by 4 bases and J by 3 bases, with 10 bases of the junction left unmatched. Germline V gene data show CDR1 as SGHNT and CDR2 as YYREEE (reference sequence).

This chain uses TRBV18 with TRBJ1-4, with D perhaps TRBD1 (5 bases). Trimming cost V 4 bases and J 4 bases, with 13 bases left between them. This CDR3 is 15 amino acids long. The V gene's germline CDR1 is KGHSH and CDR2 LQKENI. The CDR3 nucleotides read TGTGCCAGCTCACTGTACGAGACAGATAATGAAAAACTGTTTTTT. It specifies CASSLYETDNEKLFF.

This chain links TRBV19 with TRBJ1-1, with 8 bases fitting TRBD1. V lost 4 bases, J lost 4 bases, and 8 bases stayed unmatched. CDR3 length equals 15 residues. The germline V gene encodes CDR1 LNHDA and CDR2 SQIVND (reference sequence). CDR3 nucleotide sequence: TGTGCCAGTAGTACGCCAGGGGGCGGGAGCACTGAAGCTTTCTTT. Residues: CASSTPGGGSTEAFF.

CDR3 sequence (DNA): TGTGCCACCTCCCCCGACACAGATACGCAGTATTTT. Translating gives CATSPDTDTQYF. V usage is TRBV27 and J usage is TRBJ2-3; D unclear. V was shortened by 10 bases and J by 2 bases, with 10 bases between the two germline ends. The CDR3 is 12 residues long. Germline assignment: CDR1 MNHEY and CDR2 SMNVEV (reference sequence).

As regards this clonotype: A read error may explain this, as a much larger clone is one base away. The genes are TRBV7-2 and TRBJ1-1, with 8 bases that match TRBD1. CDR3 length: 15 residues. CDR1 and CDR2 (germline): SGHTA, FQGNSA. V shed 5 bases and J 2 bases; nucleotides not matched to a gene: 7. The CDR3 DNA follows: TGTGCCAGCAGCGGGCGGGACAGGACAAACACTGAAGCTTTCTTT. As protein: CASSGRDRTNTEAFF.